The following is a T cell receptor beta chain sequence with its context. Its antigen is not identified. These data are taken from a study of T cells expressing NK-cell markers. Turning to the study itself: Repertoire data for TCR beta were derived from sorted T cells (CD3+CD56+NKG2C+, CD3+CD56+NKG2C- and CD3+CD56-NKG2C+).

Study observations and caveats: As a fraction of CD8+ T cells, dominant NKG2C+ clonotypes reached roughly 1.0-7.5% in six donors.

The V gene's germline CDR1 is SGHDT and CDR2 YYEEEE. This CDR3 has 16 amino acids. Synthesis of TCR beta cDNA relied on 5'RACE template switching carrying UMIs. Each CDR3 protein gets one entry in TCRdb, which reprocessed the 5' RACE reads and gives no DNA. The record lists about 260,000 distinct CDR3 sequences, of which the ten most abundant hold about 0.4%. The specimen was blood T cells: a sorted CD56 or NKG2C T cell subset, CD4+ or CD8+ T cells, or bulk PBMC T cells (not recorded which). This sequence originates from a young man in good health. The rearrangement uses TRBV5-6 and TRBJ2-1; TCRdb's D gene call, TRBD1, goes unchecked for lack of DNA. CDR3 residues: CASSLPRDREYNEQFF.